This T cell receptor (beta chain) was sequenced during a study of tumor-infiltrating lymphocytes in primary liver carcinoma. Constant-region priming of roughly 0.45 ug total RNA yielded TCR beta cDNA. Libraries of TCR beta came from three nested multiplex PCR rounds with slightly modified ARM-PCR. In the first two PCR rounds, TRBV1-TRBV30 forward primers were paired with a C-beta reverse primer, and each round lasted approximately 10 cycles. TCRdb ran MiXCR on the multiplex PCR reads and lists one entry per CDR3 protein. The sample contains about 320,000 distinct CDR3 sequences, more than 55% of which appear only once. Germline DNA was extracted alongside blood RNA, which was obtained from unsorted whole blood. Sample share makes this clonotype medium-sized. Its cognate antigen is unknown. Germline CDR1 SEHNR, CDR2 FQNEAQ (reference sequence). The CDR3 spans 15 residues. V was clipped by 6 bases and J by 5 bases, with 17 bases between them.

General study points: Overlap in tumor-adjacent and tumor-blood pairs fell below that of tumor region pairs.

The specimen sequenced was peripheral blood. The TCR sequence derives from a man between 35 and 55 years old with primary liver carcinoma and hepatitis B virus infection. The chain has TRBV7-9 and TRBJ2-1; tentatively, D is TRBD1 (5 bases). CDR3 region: CASSDSLSENNEQFF. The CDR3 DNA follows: TGTGCCAGCAGTGACAGTTTATCCGAAAACAATGAGCAGTTCTTC. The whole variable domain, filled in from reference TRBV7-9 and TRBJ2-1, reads DTGVSQNPRHKITKRGQNVTFRCDPISEHNRLYWYRQTLGQGPEFLTYFQNEAQLEKSRLLSDRFSAERPKGSFSTLEIQRTEQGDSAMYLCASSDSLSENNEQFFGPGTRLTVL.